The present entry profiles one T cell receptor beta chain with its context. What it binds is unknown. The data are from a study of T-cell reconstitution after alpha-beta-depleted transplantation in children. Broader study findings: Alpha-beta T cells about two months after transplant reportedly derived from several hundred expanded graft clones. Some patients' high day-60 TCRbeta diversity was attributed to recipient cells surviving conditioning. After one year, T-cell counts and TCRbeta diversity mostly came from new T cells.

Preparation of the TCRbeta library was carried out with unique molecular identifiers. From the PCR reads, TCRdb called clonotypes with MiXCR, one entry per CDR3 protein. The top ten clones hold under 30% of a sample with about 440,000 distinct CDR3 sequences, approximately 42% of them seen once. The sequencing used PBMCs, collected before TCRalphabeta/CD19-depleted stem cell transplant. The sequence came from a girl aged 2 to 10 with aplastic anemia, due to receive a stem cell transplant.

This CDR3 is CASSASSSKRLGTYEQYF. The CDR3 DNA is TGTGCCAGCAGTGCTTCTAGTAGTAAGCGCCTCGGCACCTACGAGCAGTACTTC. The chain couples TRBV2 to TRBJ2-7; D unresolved. The CDR3 has 18 amino acids. Trimming pared 4 bases from V and 2 bases from J, leaving 24 bases between. CDR1 is SNHLY and CDR2 is FYNNEI in the germline V gene.